The rows below give T cell receptor beta chains drawn from one sample of a study of blood T cell repertoires in COVID-19. The data were produced by immunoSEQ multiplex PCR, yet TCRdb's version contains in-frame clones alone and is incomplete. The sample lists 250,000 or so clones, approximately 82% occurring once. Sequences were obtained from peripheral blood. These receptor sequences come from a woman older than 75 with acute or convalescent COVID-19. Both conserved end residues are part of each CDR3. The D gene is left open where the match is weak. Rows give clone size only sometimes, using once, few, many, or a class for an expanded clone.

>TRBV5-6|NA|TRBJ1-5|NA
TGTGCCAGCAGCTTGGGGGCAGGGGTTGGCAATCAGCCCCAGCATTTT
CASSLGAGVGNQPQHF
>TRBV5-1|NA|TRBJ2-3|NA
TGCGCCAGCAGCTCGACTGGATCTAGCACAGATACGCAGTATTTT
CASSSTGSSTDTQYF
>TRBV20-1|NA|TRBJ1-1|NA
TGCAGTGCGTGGACAGCCCTAGAAGCTTTCTTT
CSAWTALEAFF
>TRBV19|few|TRBJ1-4|NA
TGTGCCAGTAGCCGGACTTCAACTAATGAAAAACTGTTTTTT
CASSRTSTNEKLFF
>TRBV4-3|NA|TRBJ1-2|NA
TGCGCCAGCAGCCAAGGGCGGCAGAACTATGGCTACACCTTC
CASSQGRQNYGYTF
>TRBV28|NA|TRBJ2-1|TRBD2
TGTGCCAGCAGTCAGACTAGCTTCGCCGTTCGCGAGCAGTTCTTC
CASSQTSFAVREQFF
>TRBV2|NA|TRBJ2-4|TRBD1
TGTGCCAGTCAGGGGGCGAGTGGAAACATTCAGTACTTC
CASQGASGNIQYF
>TRBV28|NA|TRBJ1-1|NA
TGTGCCAGCAGCCGTGACTGGAACACTGAAGCTTTCTTT
CASSRDWNTEAFF
>TRBV30|few|TRBJ1-1|TRBD1
TGTGCCTGGAGTAGGACAGGGGGTTTGCCTGACACTGAAGCTTTCTTT
CAWSRTGGLPDTEAFF
>TRBV7-9|NA|TRBJ2-7|TRBD1
TGTGCCAGCAGCCTAAGCAGGGGGCGCCTCGCCTACGAGCAGTACTTC
CASSLSRGRLAYEQYF
>TRBV3-1/TRBV3-2|NA|TRBJ1-1|TRBD1
TGTGCCAGCAGCCAAGTACAGGGGGCCACTGAAGCTTTCTTT
CASSQVQGATEAFF
>TRBV5-5|NA|TRBJ2-7|TRBD2
TGTGCCAGCAGCTCCCACGCGGGAGGAGGCTACGAGCAGTACTTC
CASSSHAGGGYEQYF
>TRBV30|NA|TRBJ1-5|NA
TGTGCCTGGAGGATAGGGGACAATCAGCCCCAGCATTTT
CAWRIGDNQPQHF
>TRBV14|once|TRBJ1-1|NA
TGTGCCAGCAGCCCAAGGGGTGTCATGAACACTGAAGCTTTCTTT
CASSPRGVMNTEAFF
>TRBV3-1/TRBV3-2|NA|TRBJ1-1|NA
TGTGCCAGCAGCCAACGGGGTCTTGAAGCTTTCTTT
CASSQRGLEAFF
>TRBV3-1/TRBV3-2|NA|TRBJ1-2|NA
TGTGCCAGCAGCTTACAGGGTTCCTATGGCTACACCTTC
CASSLQGSYGYTF
>TRBV14|few|TRBJ2-7|TRBD2
TGTGCCAGCAGCCAAGATACCAGGACTAGCGGGAGAAGATCCTACGAGCAGTACTTC
CASSQDTRTSGRRSYEQYF
>TRBV18|few|TRBJ1-5|NA
TGTGCCAGCTCACCCGGGGGAGGGAATCAGCCCCAGCATTTT
CASSPGGGNQPQHF
>TRBV18|NA|TRBJ2-7|TRBD1
TGTGCCAGCTCACCAGGCGGGACAGGGAACTACGAGCAGTACTTC
CASSPGGTGNYEQYF
>TRBV19|NA|TRBJ2-2|TRBD2
TGTGCCAGTAGTATAAAACTCGGACTAGCGGGAGAGCTGAACACCGGGGAGCTGTTTTTT
CASSIKLGLAGELNTGELFF
>TRBV10-3|NA|TRBJ2-3|NA
TGTGCCATCAGTGATCTCCAGCGAAAAAGCACAGATACGCAGTATTTT
CAISDLQRKSTDTQYF
>TRBV5-1|NA|TRBJ1-1|NA
TGCGCCAGCAGCTTGGAAACAGGGACTGAAGCTTTCTTT
CASSLETGTEAFF
>TRBV7-6|NA|TRBJ2-5|TRBD2
TGTGCCAGCAGCCTACGGACTAGCGGGGGGGCGTCACAAGAGACCCAGTACTTC
CASSLRTSGGASQETQYF
>TRBV5-4|NA|TRBJ2-1|NA
TGTGCCAGCAGCTACGACCCCCCTACGGGCAATGAGCAGTTCTTC
CASSYDPPTGNEQFF
>TRBV6-1|once|TRBJ2-6|TRBD2
TGTGCCAGCAGTGAAGCCGGGGGGGGATTCTCTGGGGCCAACGTCCTGACTTTC
CASSEAGGGFSGANVLTF
>TRBV9|NA|TRBJ1-4|TRBD1
TGTGCCAGCAGCGGGACAGGGAATGAAAAACTGTTTTTT
CASSGTGNEKLFF
>TRBV2|NA|TRBJ2-7|TRBD1
TGTGCCAGCAGTGCCGACAGGGGCCACGAGCAGTACTTC
CASSADRGHEQYF
>TRBV10-3|NA|TRBJ2-1|NA
TGTGCCATCAGTGAGACCGGACAAAACAATGAGCAGTTCTTC
CAISETGQNNEQFF
>TRBV5-1|NA|TRBJ1-3|NA
TGCGCCAGCAGCCCTCTTAGCTCTGGAAACACCATATATTTT
CASSPLSSGNTIYF
>TRBV9|NA|TRBJ2-7|TRBD2
TGTGCCAGCAGCGTAGTCAGGGGACTAGCGGGAGAGGGCCACGAGCAGTACTTC
CASSVVRGLAGEGHEQYF
>TRBV11-3|NA|TRBJ2-2|TRBD2
TGTGCCAGCAGTAGGACTAGCGGGAGTCTCGGGGAGCTGTTTTTT
CASSRTSGSLGELFF
>TRBV18|NA|TRBJ2-7|TRBD2
TGTGCCAGCTCATCTTTCCGACTAGCGGGGGAAAGCTCCTACGAGCAGTACTTC
CASSSFRLAGESSYEQYF
>TRBV6-2/TRBV6-3|NA|TRBJ2-3|TRBD2
TGTGCCAGCAGTTACCCCGGACTAGCGGGGGCACTAGATACGCAGTATTTT
CASSYPGLAGALDTQYF
>TRBV7-2|NA|TRBJ2-3|TRBD2
TGTGCCAGCAGCTTAGCGGCTAGCGGGGCCTACTATGGAGATACGCAGTATTTT
CASSLAASGAYYGDTQYF
>TRBV19|NA|TRBJ1-4|TRBD1
TGTGCCAGTAGTAGCGTCCTTGGGACAGGGAGAGAGAATGAAAAACTGTTTTTT
CASSSVLGTGRENEKLFF
>TRBV5-4|NA|TRBJ2-7|TRBD2
TGTGCCAGCAGCTTGGCTCTAGCGGGGGTTGAGCAGTACTTC
CASSLALAGVEQYF
>TRBV2|NA|TRBJ2-1|TRBD2
TGTGCCAGCACAGGGACTAGCGGGTCCAATGAGCAGTTCTTC
CASTGTSGSNEQFF
>TRBV28|NA|TRBJ1-5|NA
TGTGCCAGCAGTCCCCGAACAGGGCTGAGCAATCAGCCCCAGCATTTT
CASSPRTGLSNQPQHF
>TRBV7-2|NA|TRBJ2-5|NA
TGTGCCAGCAGCCTGTTGTACCAAGAGACCCAGTACTTC
CASSLLYQETQYF
>TRBV19|many|TRBJ2-5|TRBD1
TGTGCCAGTACCGCCGGGACAGGGGTTCAGACCCAGTACTTC
CASTAGTGVQTQYF
>TRBV29-1|NA|TRBJ1-1|NA
TGCAGCGTTGTACAGAATTCGAACACTGAAGCTTTCTTT
CSVVQNSNTEAFF
>TRBV6-6|NA|TRBJ1-4|NA
TGTGCCAGCAGTTATCTAGGGACATCTAATGAAAAACTGTTTTTT
CASSYLGTSNEKLFF
>TRBV11-2|NA|TRBJ2-5|NA
TGTGCCAGCAGCCCAGCGCTGGGTATCGAGACCCAGTACTTC
CASSPALGIETQYF
>TRBV15|NA|TRBJ1-2|TRBD1
TGTGCCACCAGCAGGGGGACAGGGGCCTATGGCTACACCTTC
CATSRGTGAYGYTF
>TRBV7-2|NA|TRBJ2-2|TRBD2
TGTGCCAGCAGCCCGCGGGGGGGGGACACCGGGGAGCTGTTTTTT
CASSPRGGDTGELFF
>TRBV21-1|NA|TRBJ2-7|NA
TGTGCCAGCATCCGGAGGGGCCCCGGGACCCTGCCCTACGAGCAGTACTTC
CASIRRGPGTLPYEQYF
>TRBV24-1|once|TRBJ1-5|TRBD1
TGTGCCACCAGGGACGGACAGGGGGGCAATCAGCCCCAGCATTTT
CATRDGQGGNQPQHF
>TRBV9|NA|TRBJ2-4|TRBD2
TGTGCCAGCAGCGTAGGCACTAGCGAGGGCATTCAGTACTTC
CASSVGTSEGIQYF
>TRBV6-1|NA|TRBJ2-3|TRBD2
TGTGCCAGCAGTGAAGGTTCAGGGACTAGCGGGAGGGCCGGGAGTATAGATACGCAGTATTTT
CASSEGSGTSGRAGSIDTQYF